A selection of T cell receptor beta chains follows, all from one sample in a study of CD8 T cells in ankylosing spondylitis. Using its own MiXCR run on the 5' RACE reads, TCRdb lists one record per CDR3 protein. This table holds around 890,000 distinct CDR3 sequences, around 11% found once. Specimen: blood, either unsorted or a sorted T cell fraction (not recorded which). Receptors originate from a male donor with ankylosing spondylitis. The CDR3 runs from the conserved cysteine through the conserved F or W. Fields, in order: J gene, D gene, clone size, V gene, CDR3 DNA, CDR3 protein. A D gene is named only where the DNA matches it firmly. Expanded clones get a size class; other rows say once, few or many, or leave the size out.

TRBJ2-7 | TRBD2 | NA | TRBV15 | TGTGCCACCAGCAGAGATTTGATACTAGCGGGGTCACAGCAGTACTTC | CATSRDLILAGSQQYF
TRBJ2-7 | TRBD2 | NA | TRBV5-6 | TGTGCCAGCAGCTTGCCACCAGGGACTAGTTCTTTC | CASSLPPGTSSF
TRBJ2-1 | TRBD1 | NA | TRBV20-1 | TGCAGTGCTAGAGAGGGACAGGTGTACAATGAGCAGTTCTTC | CSAREGQVYNEQFF
TRBJ2-7 | NA | NA | TRBV4-2 | TGTGCCAGCAGACCCCGAGCGGGTTCCGACCGCTACGAGCAGTACTTC | CASRPRAGSDRYEQYF
TRBJ1-1 | NA | few | TRBV28 | TGTGCCAGCAGTTTCGGGGACACCCTTAGGGCTGAAGCTTTCTTT | CASSFGDTLRAEAFF
TRBJ2-2 | NA | many | TRBV20-1 | TGCAGTGCTAGAGGTGCGGGACCGAACACCGGGGAGCTGTTTTTT | CSARGAGPNTGELFF
TRBJ2-7 | TRBD1 | NA | TRBV20-1 | TGCAGTGCTAGTGGAGACAGGGGCGACGAGCAGTACTTC | CSASGDRGDEQYF
TRBJ1-1 | TRBD1 | few | TRBV3-1 | TGTGCCAGCAGTCACACGCCGCAGGGGGCCACTGAAGCTTTCTTT | CASSHTPQGATEAFF
TRBJ2-5 | NA | NA | TRBV29-1 | TGCAGCGTTGAAGATCCAGGACTAAGAATCGGGACCCAGTACTTC | CSVEDPGLRIGTQYF
TRBJ1-6 | TRBD1 | many | TRBV5-1 | TGCGCCAGCAGCTTGGGGACAGGGCGGAATTCACCCCTCCACTTT | CASSLGTGRNSPLHF
TRBJ2-2 | NA | NA | TRBV21-1 | TGTGCCAGCAGCAAAGACCGGACAGGAGGGACCGGGGAGCTGTTTTTT | CASSKDRTGGTGELFF
TRBJ1-2 | NA | few | TRBV7-9 | TGTGCCAGCAGCTTCGGCAGCTCCAACTATGGCTACACCTTC | CASSFGSSNYGYTF
TRBJ1-4 | TRBD1 | NA | TRBV4-3 | TGCGCCAGCAGCCCCGTGGACAGGCATAATGAAAAACTGTTTTTT | CASSPVDRHNEKLFF
TRBJ2-7 | NA | NA | TRBV20-1 | TGCAGTGCTAGAGACCCTCTTGACACGGTCAAGCAGTACTTC | CSARDPLDTVKQYF
TRBJ2-6 | NA | few | TRBV7-2 | TGTGCCAGCAGCTTATGGTTGGCTGGGGCCAACGTCCTGACTTTC | CASSLWLAGANVLTF
TRBJ1-2 | NA | NA | TRBV4-3 | TGCGCCAGCAGCCAAGACCATCTCCAGGGACCGGTGCATGGCTACACCTTC | CASSQDHLQGPVHGYTF
TRBJ2-3 | NA | NA | TRBV9 | TGTGCCAGCAGCGTACTCCAAGGTCAACAGAGCCCAGATACGCAGTATTTT | CASSVLQGQQSPDTQYF
TRBJ1-1 | TRBD1 | few | TRBV3-1 | TGTGCCAGCGGAACCGGACAGGGGAGTGAAGCTTTCTTT | CASGTGQGSEAFF
TRBJ2-3 | NA | many | TRBV7-9 | TGTGCCAGCAGCTTAGTCTCGGGCACAGATACGCAGTATTTT | CASSLVSGTDTQYF
TRBJ2-7 | TRBD1 | NA | TRBV28 | TGTGCCAGCAGTTTATACGGGACAGGGCCCCACGAGCAGTACTTC | CASSLYGTGPHEQYF
TRBJ1-6 | NA | many | TRBV12-3/TRBV12-4 | TGTGCCAGCTCGATGGGGGCACGAAGTTCACCCCTCCACTTT | CASSMGARSSPLHF
TRBJ2-1 | TRBD1 | few | TRBV6-2/TRBV6-3 | TGTGCCAGCAGTTTCTCGACAGGGATGAATGAGCAGTTCTTC | CASSFSTGMNEQFF
TRBJ2-3 | TRBD2 | few | TRBV7-2 | TGTGCCAGCAGCTACCTAGCGGGGGGAGGCACAGATACGCAGTATTTT | CASSYLAGGGTDTQYF
TRBJ2-1 | TRBD2 | NA | TRBV27 | TGTGCCAGCAGTTTAGTGGCGGGGGGCGGGTTTCCCTACAATGAGCAGTTCTTC | CASSLVAGGGFPYNEQFF
TRBJ1-2 | NA | NA | TRBV7-2 | TGTGCCAGCAGCTTAGCTTCAGGCTATGGCTACACCTTC | CASSLASGYGYTF
TRBJ2-7 | NA | few | TRBV6-2/TRBV6-3 | TGTGCCAGCAGTCACCTCAGGGACTACGAGCAGTACTTC | CASSHLRDYEQYF
TRBJ1-1 | NA | NA | TRBV7-2 | TGTGCCAGCAGCTTATCACAACAGGGTGTCACTGAAGCTTTCTTT | CASSLSQQGVTEAFF
TRBJ2-4 | TRBD2 | few | TRBV7-2 | TGTGCCAGCAGCTTTGGACTAGCGGCACCAGCCAAAAACATTCAGTACTTC | CASSFGLAAPAKNIQYF
TRBJ2-3 | NA | NA | TRBV19 | TGTGCCAGTAGTATCCAGTTCACAGATACGCAGTATTTT | CASSIQFTDTQYF
TRBJ1-5 | NA | NA | TRBV7-8 | TGTGCCAGCAGCTTACAACCGAATAGCAATCAGCACCAGCATTTT | CASSLQPNSNQHQHF
TRBJ1-1 | NA | NA | TRBV28 | TGTGCCAGCAGTTCTAACTGGATTGAAGCTTTCTTT | CASSSNWIEAFF
TRBJ2-2 | NA | NA | TRBV4-2 | TGTGCCAGCCACGGGCAGCGGACCGGGGAGCTGTTTTTT | CASHGQRTGELFF
TRBJ1-1 | TRBD1 | many | TRBV4-3 | TGCGCCAGCAGCCACCCTGGACAGGACACTGAAGCTTTCTTT | CASSHPGQDTEAFF
TRBJ2-7 | NA | many | TRBV10-3 | TGTGCCACCTCAGGGGAGACCGAGCAGTACTTC | CATSGETEQYF
TRBJ2-3 | NA | few | TRBV5-1 | TGCGCCAGCGAGGCCGGCGGGAGCACAGATACGCAGTATTTT | CASEAGGSTDTQYF
TRBJ2-1 | TRBD2 | NA | TRBV2 | TGTGCCAGCAGTGGTCGGCTAGCGGGTTCCTACAATGAGCAGTTCTTC | CASSGRLAGSYNEQFF
TRBJ1-2 | NA | few | TRBV12-3/TRBV12-4 | TGTGCCAGCAGTCCGGATCTCTCATATGGCTACACCTTC | CASSPDLSYGYTF
TRBJ2-7 | NA | NA | TRBV20-1 | TGCAGTGCTAGAGATCACAGGGGGGGGTTTGGTGAGCAGTACTTC | CSARDHRGGFGEQYF
TRBJ2-7 | TRBD1 | few | TRBV7-9 | TGTGCCAGCAGCACCAGGACAGGGTGGGAGCAGTACTTC | CASSTRTGWEQYF
TRBJ2-5 | TRBD2 | few | TRBV6-1 | TGTGCCAGCAGTCCCCGGACTAGCGGGAGACAAGAGACCCAGTACTTC | CASSPRTSGRQETQYF
TRBJ2-1 | NA | NA | TRBV20-1 | TGCAGGGGGGTCGGAAAAAATGAGCAGTTCTTC | CRGVGKNEQFF
TRBJ2-5 | NA | few | TRBV20-1 | TGCAGTGCTAACCGCCCGGGCAGCCAAGAGACCCAGTACTTC | CSANRPGSQETQYF